These 11 T cell receptor beta chains originate from one sample sequenced in a study of blood T cell repertoires in COVID-19. Sequenced by immunoSEQ multiplex PCR; TCRdb stores in-frame clones only, minus some. Of 150,000 to 200,000 clones in the sample, approximately 88% were seen once. The sequencing sample was made of PBMCs or T cells enriched from blood (not recorded which). All receptors come from a woman aged 60 to 75 who had recovered from COVID-19.

This chain uses TRBV4-2 with TRBJ2-5; weak D call: TRBD2 (8 bases). CDR3 length equals 12 residues. Germline V gene sequence: CDR1 LGHNA, CDR2 YNFKEQ. Trimming shortened V by 0 bases and J by 14 bases, and 13 bases separated the two germline ends. This CDR3 reads CASSQDGGDRYF. CDR3 in DNA: TGTGCCAGCAGCCAAGACGGGGGGGACAGATACTTC.

This sequence joins TRBV6-4 and TRBJ2-1; D remains unclear. Germline lookup yields CDR1 MRHNA and CDR2 SNTAGT. This CDR3 is 13 amino acids long. Trimming cost V 3 bases and J 5 bases, with 8 bases left between them. The CDR3 sequence is CASSESFDNEQFF. The CDR3 coding sequence is TGTGCCAGCAGTGAGTCCTTTGACAATGAGCAGTTCTTC.

V gene TRBV3-1 (or the pseudogene TRBV3-2) combines with J gene TRBJ2-3, with unresolved D. With 2 bases removed from V and 6 bases from J, the gap between germline ends came to 9 bases. Germline CDR1 is LGHDT and CDR2 is YNNKEL (reference sequence). This CDR3 spans 13 amino acids. CDR3 DNA sequence: TGTGCCAGCAGCCAATTCTTGGAGGATACGCAGTATTTT. It codes for CASSQFLEDTQYF.

The chain carries TRBV15 and TRBJ2-1; TRBD2 aligns across 12 bases. Looked up from germline, CDR1 is LNHNV and CDR2 is YYDKDF (reference sequence). The V segment lost 0 bases and the J segment 7 bases; nucleotides outside the gene matches: 13. This CDR3 has 19 residues. The CDR3 sequence: CATSRDQWASGGALNEQFF. In DNA form, the CDR3 reads TGTGCCACCAGCAGAGATCAATGGGCTAGCGGGGGGGCCTTAAATGAGCAGTTCTTC.

This clone has a handful of counts. V gene TRBV28 combines with J gene TRBJ1-2, with D uncertain. Trimming took off 2 bases at V and 4 bases at J, with 11 bases between the two ends. CDR3 length: 14 residues. Germline V gene lookup returns CDR1 MDHEN and CDR2 SYDVKM. CDR3 nucleotides: TGTGCCAGCAGTTTAGGAGAGGTCCTCTATGGCTACACCTTC. It translates to CASSLGEVLYGYTF.

The chain is built from TRBV29-1 and TRBJ2-7; 7 bases agree with TRBD1. J gave up 0 bases and V 3 bases, and 11 bases lay outside the gene matches. Germline loops: CDR1 SQVTM, CDR2 ANQGSEA. The CDR3 contains 16 residues. The CDR3 nucleotides are TGCAGCGTTGATGCCTCCGGGACAGATGGCTCCTACGAGCAGTACTTC. Its protein product is CSVDASGTDGSYEQYF.

The chain is built from TRBV20-1 and TRBJ2-5; maybe TRBD1 (5 bases). Germline lookup yields CDR1 DFQATT and CDR2 SNEGSKA (reference sequence). Trimming took 6 bases from V and 2 from J, leaving 7 bases between them. The CDR3 runs to 11 residues. CDR3 in amino acids: CSARQQETQYF. DNA for the CDR3: TGCAGTGCGAGACAGCAAGAGACCCAGTACTTC.

This chain links TRBV6-1 with TRBJ1-6; D ambiguous. This CDR3 is built from 16 residues. The V gene's germline CDR1 is MNHNS and CDR2 SASEGT. V shed 0 bases and J shed 10 bases, with 16 bases lying between them. The DNA for the CDR3 is TGTGCCAGCAGTGAAGCGAACAGCCCATTCTTATCACCCCTCCACTTT. This sequence encodes CASSEANSPFLSPLHF.

The chain links TRBV27 to TRBJ2-1; 13 nucleotides match TRBD2. There are 15 residues in the CDR3. Germline CDR1 reads MNHEY; CDR2 reads SMNVEV (reference sequence). With V trimmed by 1 base and J by 13 bases, 7 bases remained unmatched. The CDR3 spells CASSLWTSGGSVQFF. In nucleotides, the CDR3 is TGTGCCAGCAGTTTATGGACTAGCGGGGGTTCGGTTCAGTTCTTC.

Of note for this clone: The DNA is omitted, as the CDR3 cannot be located on it reliably, and the CDR3 follows TCRdb's listing. V gene TRBV7-9 combines with J gene TRBJ1-1; the table's D call, TRBD1, has no DNA check behind it. The CDR3 totals 17 residues, both ends included. The germline V gene has CDR1 SEHNR and CDR2 FQNEAQ (reference sequence). The CDR3 sequence: CASSFLWTGAMNTEAFF.

The rearrangement uses TRBV11-3 and TRBJ2-1, with D possibly being TRBD2 (6 bases). V gave up 3 bases and J gave up 7 bases, with 19 bases separating them. Germline CDR1 SGHNT, CDR2 YENEEA. The CDR3 totals 16 residues. CDR3 nucleotide sequence: TGTGCCAGCAGCTTGATGTCTTCCGCGGGATCTAATGAGCAGTTCTTC. Translation: CASSLMSSAGSNEQFF.